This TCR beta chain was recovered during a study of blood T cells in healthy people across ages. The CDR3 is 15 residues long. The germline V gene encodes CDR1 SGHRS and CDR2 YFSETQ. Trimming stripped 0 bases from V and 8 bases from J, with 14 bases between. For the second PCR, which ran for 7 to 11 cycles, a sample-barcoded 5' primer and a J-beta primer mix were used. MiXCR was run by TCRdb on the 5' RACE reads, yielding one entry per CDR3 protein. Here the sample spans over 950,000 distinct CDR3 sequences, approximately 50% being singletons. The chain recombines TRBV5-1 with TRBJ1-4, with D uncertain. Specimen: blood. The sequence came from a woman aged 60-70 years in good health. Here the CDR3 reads CASSLEPSDGEKLFF. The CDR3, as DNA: TGCGCCAGCAGCTTGGAACCCTCTGACGGGGAAAAACTGTTTTTT.